Following are 32 T cell receptor beta chains from one sample sequenced in a study of EBV T-cell therapy then PD-1 blockade in nasopharyngeal carcinoma. Treatment of the sample: AdE1-LMPpoly-expanded autologous EBV-specific T-cell therapy followed by anti-PD-1 nivolumab. These receptors are not linked to any known antigen. The data were produced by immunoSEQ multiplex PCR, yet TCRdb's version contains in-frame clones alone and is incomplete. The sample has about 20,000 clones, 82% seen once; the top ten hold roughly 26%. Specimen: CD8+ T cells from blood, collected at day -245 from a patient whose treatment included autologous EBV-specific T cells and nivolumab. The receptors were gathered from a man aged 35 to 55 with nasopharyngeal carcinoma.

The rearrangement uses TRBV5-1 and TRBJ2-1, with 9 positions matching TRBD2. Germline assignment: CDR1 SGHRS and CDR2 YFSETQ. The CDR3 runs 16 residues. The trim removed 3 bases at V and 0 bases at J, leaving 4 bases unmatched. The CDR3, as DNA: TGCGCCAGCAGCTCGTCTAGCGGGAACTCCTACAATGAGCAGTTCTTC. Protein product: CASSSSSGNSYNEQFF.

J is TRBJ2-6 and V is TRBV5-1; tentatively, D is TRBD1 or TRBD2 (5 bases each). The germline CDR1 and CDR2 sequences are SGHRS and YFSETQ. V was shortened by 0 bases and J by 0 bases, with 19 bases between the two germline ends. CDR3 length: 20 residues. CDR3 sequence reads: CASSLGPFRDGGSGANVLTF. As DNA, the CDR3 is TGCGCCAGCAGCTTGGGTCCATTCAGGGATGGGGGCTCTGGGGCCAACGTCCTGACTTTC. Drawing the rest from reference TRBV5-1 and TRBJ2-6, the complete variable domain is KAGVTQTPRYLIKTRGQQVTLSCSPISGHRSVSWYQQTPGQGLQFLFEYFSETQRNKGNFPGRFSGRQFSNSRSEMNVSTLELGDSALYLCASSLGPFRDGGSGANVLTFGAGSRLTVL.

This chain joins TRBV7-2 and TRBJ2-3; 9 bases are shared with TRBD2. In germline, CDR1 is SGHTA, CDR2 FQGNSA. V was pared by 1 base and J by 0 bases, with 8 bases of the junction left unmatched. The CDR3 loop spans 18 amino acids. The CDR3 protein is CASSLGTTSGTSTDTQYF. CDR3 nucleotide sequence: TGTGCCAGCAGCTTAGGAACGACTAGCGGTACTAGCACAGATACGCAGTATTTT.

On this clone itself: The junction shows a germline mismatch at one end, possibly a read error. V gene TRBV6-5 combines with J gene TRBJ1-2; TRBD1 matches at 7 bases. The germline CDR1 and CDR2 sequences are MNHEY and SVGAGI. This CDR3 has 14 residues. CDR3 nucleotide sequence: TGTGTCAGCAGTTATGACCGGGACAGCTATGGCTACACCTTC. Translated: CVSSYDRDSYGYTF.

The genes are TRBV30 and TRBJ2-7; no clear D. This CDR3 comprises 12 residues. Germline V gene lookup returns CDR1 GTSNPN and CDR2 SVGIG (reference sequence). The V end was cut by 3 bases, the J end by 4 bases, with 10 bases between. DNA of the CDR3: TGTGCCTGGAGCCCAATGGGTTACGAGCAGTACTTC. Translating it yields CAWSPMGYEQYF.

This clone was counted between two and nine times. The CDR3 coding sequence is TGTGCCAGCAACAGCGTCCGTGGTAGCAATCAGCCCCAGCATTTT. Translating gives CASNSVRGSNQPQHF. The chain carries TRBV6-5 and TRBJ1-5; D is unresolved. In germline, CDR1 is MNHEY, CDR2 SVGAGI. Between the trimmed V and J ends, which lost 7 bases and 0 bases, there was a span of 13 bases. CDR3 size: 15 residues.

CDR3 sequence (DNA): TGTGCCATCAGTGACGGGGTCCTGGGCAATCAGCCCCAGCATTTT. Translating it yields CAISDGVLGNQPQHF. This chain connects TRBV10-3 to TRBJ1-5; no clear D gene. The germline CDR1 and CDR2 sequences are ENHRY and SYGVKD. The CDR3 extends over 15 amino acids. Trimming shortened V by 3 bases and J by 2 bases, and 11 bases separated the two germline ends.

The chain uses TRBV4-3 and TRBJ1-4; no reliable D call. The CDR3 is 15 amino acids. CDR1 LGHNA and CDR2 YSLEER come from the germline V gene. Trimming stripped 5 bases from V and 7 bases from J, with 17 bases between. The chain's CDR3 is CASSSAVGVGEKLFF. The DNA of the CDR3 is TGCGCCAGCAGCTCAGCCGTGGGTGTGGGTGAAAAACTGTTTTTT.

This chain links TRBV25-1 with TRBJ1-1; 8 positions agree with TRBD1. J lost 10 bases, V lost 4 bases, and 23 bases had no gene match. CDR1 and CDR2 (germline): MGHDK, SYGVNS. The CDR3 length is 18 residues. The CDR3 sequence is CASSGERGGTGLVDGAFF. In nucleotides, the CDR3 is TGTGCCAGCAGTGGCGAGCGGGGGGGGACAGGACTAGTTGACGGAGCTTTCTTT.

V usage is TRBV27 and J usage is TRBJ2-7, with 8 nucleotides matching TRBD1. Germline assignment: CDR1 MNHEY and CDR2 SMNVEV (reference sequence). This CDR3 is built from 14 residues. The V segment lost 2 bases and the J segment 3 bases; nucleotides outside the gene matches: 3. DNA of the CDR3: TGTGCCAGCAGTTTACAGGGGGCTAACTACGAGCAGTACTTC. It translates to CASSLQGANYEQYF.

The J gene is TRBJ1-2, the V gene TRBV20-1, with no clear D. Germline lookup yields CDR1 DFQATT and CDR2 SNEGSKA (reference sequence). The CDR3 consists of 8 residues. Written as DNA, the CDR3 is TGCTCCCCGGGTGGCTACACCTTC. The encoded protein is CSPGGYTF.

This chain connects TRBV9 to TRBJ1-3; tentatively, D is TRBD1 (5 bases). V was cut by 4 bases and J by 0 bases, with 23 bases left in between. This CDR3 region has 19 residues. Germline CDR1 reads SGDLS; CDR2 reads YYNGEE. The chain's CDR3 is CASSPLGGALPISGNTIYF. The CDR3 DNA sequence: TGTGCCAGCAGCCCCCTAGGAGGGGCGCTACCTATCTCTGGAAACACCATATATTTT.

The rearrangement uses TRBV6-2 or TRBV6-3 and TRBJ1-2; the D is unclear. Looked up from germline, CDR1 is MNHEY and CDR2 is SVGEGT. Trimming cost V 6 bases and J 4 bases, with 12 bases left between them. The CDR3 length is 13 residues. This chain's CDR3 is CASSPREIYGYTF. CDR3 sequence (DNA): TGTGCCAGCAGCCCCCGAGAAATCTATGGCTACACCTTC.

This rearrangement joins TRBV27 to TRBJ1-1; D gene ambiguous. Germline CDR1 MNHEY, CDR2 SMNVEV (reference sequence). The CDR3 contains 12 residues. V lost 6 bases to trimming and J lost 6 bases, with 11 bases between them. CDR3 loop: CASSRGGAEAFF. The CDR3 coding sequence is TGTGCCAGCAGCCGAGGCGGCGCTGAAGCTTTCTTT.

This clone was observed once. This chain joins TRBV7-6 and TRBJ1-3; D gene ambiguous. In germline, CDR1 is SGHVS, CDR2 FNYEAQ. Trimming removed 3 bases at V and 6 bases at J, with 12 bases between. The CDR3 runs to 14 residues. The CDR3 loop is CASSLGRSANTIYF. The CDR3 DNA reads as TGTGCCAGCAGCTTGGGTCGGTCAGCAAACACCATATATTTT.

This clone has a handful of counts. This rearrangement joins TRBV24-1 to TRBJ2-7; 10 bases line up with TRBD2. Germline assignment: CDR1 KGHDR and CDR2 SFDVKD. Germline trimming cut 3 bases from V and 0 bases from J; bases unmatched to any gene: 4. This CDR3 spans 16 amino acids. The CDR3, as DNA: TGTGCCACCAGTGATCGTAGCGGGGGGAGCTCCTACGAGCAGTACTTC. Translated, it gives CATSDRSGGSSYEQYF.

The gene calls are TRBV2 and TRBJ2-5; D remains ambiguous. In germline, CDR1 is SNHLY, CDR2 FYNNEI. V was trimmed by 4 bases and J by 1 base, leaving 7 bases between them. This CDR3 comprises 13 residues. CDR3 residues: CASSGLVQETQYF. CDR3 nucleotides: TGTGCCAGCAGTGGGCTAGTCCAAGAGACCCAGTACTTC.

The V call is TRBV5-4, the J call TRBJ1-2; 7 bases align to TRBD1. Germline CDR1 SGHNT, CDR2 YYREEE (reference sequence). Trimming at V came to 2 bases and at J to 8 bases, leaving 9 bases not matched to a gene. This CDR3 has 14 amino acids. The CDR3 loop reads CASSLSGGGEGYTF. DNA of the CDR3: TGTGCCAGCAGCTTATCAGGGGGAGGAGAAGGCTACACCTTC.

This clone has a single count. The chain joins TRBV7-2 to TRBJ2-5, with a tentative D call TRBD2 (7 bases). CDR3 length: 15 amino acids. The germline gives CDR1 SGHTA, CDR2 FQGNSA. V dropped 1 base and J dropped 1 base, with 10 bases sitting between them. The DNA for the CDR3 is TGTGCCAGCAGCTTAGGGGGGGGGCCCCAAGAGACCCAGTACTTC. Amino acid sequence: CASSLGGGPQETQYF.

In its sample, this clone is medium-sized. V usage is TRBV6-1 and J usage is TRBJ2-3, with 11 bases aligning to TRBD2. CDR3 length: 16 amino acids. CDR1 is MNHNS and CDR2 is SASEGT in the germline V gene. V shed 4 bases, J shed 2 bases, and the junction held 5 bases outside the gene matches. As DNA, the CDR3 is TGTGCCAGCAGTGGCAGACTAGCGGGGCACACAGATACGCAGTATTTT. Translation: CASSGRLAGHTDTQYF.

This chain links TRBV5-1 with TRBJ2-4; D might be TRBD1 (6 bases). Germline CDR1 is SGHRS and CDR2 is YFSETQ. This CDR3 is 15 amino acids long. Deletions cut 0 bases from V and 3 bases from J, with 10 bases between. CDR3 residues: CASSLGQGFKNIQYF. CDR3 nucleotides: TGCGCCAGCAGCTTGGGGCAGGGGTTCAAAAACATTCAGTACTTC.

The genes are TRBV7-8 and TRBJ1-2; TRBD1 aligns across 7 bases. The CDR3 is 16 residues long. Trimming cost V 2 bases and J 2 bases; bases outside gene matches: 8. Germline CDR1 reads SGHVS; CDR2 reads FQNEAQ. In DNA form, the CDR3 reads TGTGCCAGCAGCTTATTTGGAGGACAGGTGAACTATGGCTACACCTTC. Residues: CASSLFGGQVNYGYTF.

The chain employs TRBV19 and TRBJ1-2, with D maybe TRBD1 (6 bases). Trimming shortened V by 7 bases and J by 5 bases, and 17 bases separated the two germline ends. The CDR3 length is 14 residues. CDR1 is LNHDA and CDR2 is SQIVND in the germline V gene (reference sequence). Written as DNA, the CDR3 is TGTGCCAGTATTGGCCCCGGGACACAGTATGGCTACACCTTC. Residues: CASIGPGTQYGYTF.

The V gene is TRBV14, the J gene TRBJ2-3; 7 bases agree with TRBD1. V lost 0 bases to trimming and J lost 5 bases; unmatched junction nucleotides: 14. The germline CDR1 and CDR2 sequences are SGHDN and FVKESK. CDR3 length: 18 residues. CDR3 sequence reads: CASSQDPLRTGLLDTQYF. The CDR3 coding sequence is TGTGCCAGCAGCCAAGATCCCCTGCGGACAGGCCTTTTAGATACGCAGTATTTT.

This clone was counted a few times. The genes are TRBV24-1 and TRBJ2-2; D may be TRBD2 (5 bases). The V end lost 0 bases, the J end lost 3 bases, and 7 bases lay between the germline ends. From germline, CDR1 is KGHDR and CDR2 SFDVKD. The CDR3 contains 15 residues. This CDR3 is CATSDLGRDTGELFF. Here the CDR3 DNA reads TGTGCCACCAGTGATTTGGGGAGAGACACCGGGGAGCTGTTTTTT.

The chain carries TRBV18 and TRBJ1-5, with D possibly matching TRBD1 (5 bases). This CDR3 has 15 amino acids. V gave up 3 bases and J gave up 3 bases, with 12 bases separating them. CDR1 is KGHSH, CDR2 LQKENI, per germline. The CDR3 nucleotides are TGTGCCAGCTCACCGTTGGGGGGGTTCAATCAGCCCCAGCATTTT. It translates to CASSPLGGFNQPQHF.

J is TRBJ2-4 and V is TRBV6-2 or TRBV6-3; 9 nucleotides agree with TRBD2. This CDR3 is built from 15 residues. Losses at the gene ends were 1 base for V and 4 bases for J; bases not matched to a gene: 2. Germline loops: CDR1 MNHEY, CDR2 SVGEGT. CDR3 nucleotide sequence: TGTGCCAGCAGTTACTTCCTAGCGGGGAAAAACATTCAGTACTTC. As protein: CASSYFLAGKNIQYF.

V is TRBV19 and J is TRBJ1-5; a weak D match, TRBD1 (6 bases). The germline CDR1 and CDR2 sequences are LNHDA and SQIVND (reference sequence). The ends were cut back, 5 bases at V and 3 bases at J, with 17 bases in the middle. The CDR3 loop spans 16 amino acids. CDR3 coding DNA: TGTGCCAGTAGTCCCCTCCAGGGGCCTAACAATCAGCCCCAGCATTTT. Translation gives CASSPLQGPNNQPQHF.

This sequence joins TRBV28 and TRBJ2-3, with TRBD2 matching over 7 bases. The junction had 4 bases not matched to a gene; V was cut back by 6 bases and J by 1 base. Germline lookup yields CDR1 MDHEN and CDR2 SYDVKM. This CDR3 contains 14 residues. CDR3: CASSPSGGTDTQYF. Here the CDR3 DNA reads TGTGCCAGCAGCCCTAGCGGAGGCACAGATACGCAGTATTTT.

The chain uses TRBV7-3 and TRBJ2-1, with 9 bases fitting TRBD2. With V trimmed by 4 bases and J by 5 bases, 9 bases remained unmatched. CDR1 is SGHTA and CDR2 is FQGTGA in the germline V gene. The CDR3 runs to 16 residues. The CDR3 DNA sequence: TGTGCCAGCAGCTACTACGGAGCGGGGGGAAACAATGAGCAGTTCTTC. It translates to CASSYYGAGGNNEQFF.

This chain links TRBV27 with TRBJ2-7; D unresolved. Trimming took 5 bases from V and 0 from J, leaving 5 bases between them. CDR1 and CDR2 from the germline V gene are MNHEY and SMNVEV (reference sequence). The CDR3 totals 12 residues. The CDR3 coding sequence is TGTGCCAGCAGTACCGACTCCTACGAGCAGTACTTC. This gives the protein CASSTDSYEQYF.

This sequence joins TRBV18 and TRBJ2-2; possibly TRBD1 or TRBD2 for D (5 bases each). This CDR3 has 16 residues. The V end lost 0 bases, the J end lost 4 bases, and 12 bases lay between the germline ends. Germline lookup yields CDR1 KGHSH and CDR2 LQKENI. The chain's CDR3 is CASSPPRAGGTGELFF. The CDR3 DNA reads TGTGCCAGCTCACCACCGAGGGCTGGGGGCACCGGGGAGCTGTTTTTT.